This T cell receptor beta chain comes out of a study of T-cell memory formation after mild COVID-19. In TCRdb, the 5' RACE reads were re-called with MiXCR into one record per CDR3 protein. The sample has 190,000 or so distinct CDR3 sequences, around 30% seen once. In its sample, this clonotype was seen a few times. Source material: PBMCs or a T cell subset sorted from them (not recorded which). The sequence was collected from an adult woman who had mild COVID-19 (a few samples of this study predate the infection). Cell type and time point are not known.

CDR3 bases: TGTGCCATCAGCAGGACAGGGGTCAATGAGCAGTTCTTC. Amino acids: CAISRTGVNEQFF. The V and J genes are TRBV10-3 and TRBJ2-1; 9 bases map to TRBD1. Germline V gene sequence: CDR1 ENHRY, CDR2 SYGVKD. The CDR3 is made up of 13 amino acids. Germline trimming cut 6 bases from V and 6 bases from J; bases unmatched to any gene: 3.